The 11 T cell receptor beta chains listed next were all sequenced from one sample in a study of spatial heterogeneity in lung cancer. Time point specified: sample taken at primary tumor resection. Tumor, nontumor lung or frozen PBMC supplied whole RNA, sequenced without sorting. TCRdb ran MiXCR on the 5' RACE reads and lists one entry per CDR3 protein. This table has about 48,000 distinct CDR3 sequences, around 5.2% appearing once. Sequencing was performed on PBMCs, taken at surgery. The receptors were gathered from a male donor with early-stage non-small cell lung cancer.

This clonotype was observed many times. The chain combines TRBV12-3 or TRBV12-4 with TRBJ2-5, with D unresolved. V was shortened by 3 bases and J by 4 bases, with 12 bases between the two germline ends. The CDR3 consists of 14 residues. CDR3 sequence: CASSFLLSLETQYF. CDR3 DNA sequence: TGTGCCAGCAGTTTCCTGCTTTCGCTAGAGACCCAGTACTTC.

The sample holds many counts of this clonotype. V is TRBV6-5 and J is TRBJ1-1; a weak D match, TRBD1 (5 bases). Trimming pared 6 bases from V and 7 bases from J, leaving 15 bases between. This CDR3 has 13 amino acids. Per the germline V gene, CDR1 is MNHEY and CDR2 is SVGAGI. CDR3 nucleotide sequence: TGTGCCAGCAGACCAGACAGTACCTATGAAGCTTTCTTT. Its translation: CASRPDSTYEAFF.

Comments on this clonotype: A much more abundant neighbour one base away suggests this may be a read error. The chain's CDR3 is CSVVGIGRAFF. CDR3 DNA sequence: TGCAGCGTTGTAGGGATAGGGAGAGCTTTCTTT. The chain joins TRBV29-1 to TRBJ1-1; D is unclear. The CDR3 sequence is 11 residues long. The germline CDR1 and CDR2 sequences are SQVTM and ANQGSEA. The V gene lost 4 bases and the J gene lost 10 bases, with 13 bases spanning the gap.

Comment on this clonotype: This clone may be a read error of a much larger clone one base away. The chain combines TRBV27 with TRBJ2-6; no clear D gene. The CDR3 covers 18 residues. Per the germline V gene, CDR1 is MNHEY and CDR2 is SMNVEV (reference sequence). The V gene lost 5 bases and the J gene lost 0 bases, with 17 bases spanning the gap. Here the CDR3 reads CASSAPATGCSGANVLTF. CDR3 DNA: TGTGCCAGCAGTGCACCGGCCACGGGCTGCTCTGGGGCCAACGTCCTGACTTTC.

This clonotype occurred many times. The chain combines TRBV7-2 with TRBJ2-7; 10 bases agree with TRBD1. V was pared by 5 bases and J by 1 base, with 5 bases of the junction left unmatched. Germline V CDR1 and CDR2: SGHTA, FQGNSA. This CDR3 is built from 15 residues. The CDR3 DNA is TGTGCCAGCAGCAGACAGGGGGCGCAATCCTACGAGCAGTACTTC. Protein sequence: CASSRQGAQSYEQYF.

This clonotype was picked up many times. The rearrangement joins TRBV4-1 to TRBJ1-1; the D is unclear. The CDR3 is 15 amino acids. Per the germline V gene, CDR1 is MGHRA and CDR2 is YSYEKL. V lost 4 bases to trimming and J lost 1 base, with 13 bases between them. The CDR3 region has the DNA TGCGCCAGCAGCCTGATGCGAATTAGGAACACTGAAGCTTTCTTT. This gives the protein CASSLMRIRNTEAFF.

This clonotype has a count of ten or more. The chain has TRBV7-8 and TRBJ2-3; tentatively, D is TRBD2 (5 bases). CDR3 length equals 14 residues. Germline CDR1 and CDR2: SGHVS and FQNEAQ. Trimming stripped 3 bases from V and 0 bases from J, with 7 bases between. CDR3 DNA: TGTGCCAGCAGCTTCCGGGATAGCACAGATACGCAGTATTTT. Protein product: CASSFRDSTDTQYF.

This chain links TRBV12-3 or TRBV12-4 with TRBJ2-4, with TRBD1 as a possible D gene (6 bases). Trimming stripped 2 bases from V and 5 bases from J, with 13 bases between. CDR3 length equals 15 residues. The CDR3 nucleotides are TGTGCCAGCAGTTTATGGGAACAGGGCGAAAACATTCAGTACTTC. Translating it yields CASSLWEQGENIQYF.

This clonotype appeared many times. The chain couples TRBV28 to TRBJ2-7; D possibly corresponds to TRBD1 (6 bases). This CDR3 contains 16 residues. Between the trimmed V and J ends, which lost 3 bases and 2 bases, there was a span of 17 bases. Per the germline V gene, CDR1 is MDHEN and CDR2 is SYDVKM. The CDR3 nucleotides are TGTGCCAGCAGTTTCCTTTACAGGGTGGGGACCTACGAGCAGTACTTC. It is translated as CASSFLYRVGTYEQYF.

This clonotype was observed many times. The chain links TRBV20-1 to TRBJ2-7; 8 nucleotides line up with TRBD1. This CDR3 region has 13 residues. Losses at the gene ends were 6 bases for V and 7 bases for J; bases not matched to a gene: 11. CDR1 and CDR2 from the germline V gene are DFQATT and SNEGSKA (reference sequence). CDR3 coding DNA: TGCAGTGCCATAAGGCAGGGGGCTTGGGAGCAGTACTTC. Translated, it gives CSAIRQGAWEQYF.

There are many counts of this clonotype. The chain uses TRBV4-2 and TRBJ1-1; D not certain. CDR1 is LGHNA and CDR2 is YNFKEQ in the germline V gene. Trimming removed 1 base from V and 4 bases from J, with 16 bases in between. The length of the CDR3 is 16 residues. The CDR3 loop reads CASSQVMWSAGTEAFF. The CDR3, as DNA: TGTGCCAGCAGCCAAGTTATGTGGTCGGCCGGCACTGAAGCTTTCTTT.